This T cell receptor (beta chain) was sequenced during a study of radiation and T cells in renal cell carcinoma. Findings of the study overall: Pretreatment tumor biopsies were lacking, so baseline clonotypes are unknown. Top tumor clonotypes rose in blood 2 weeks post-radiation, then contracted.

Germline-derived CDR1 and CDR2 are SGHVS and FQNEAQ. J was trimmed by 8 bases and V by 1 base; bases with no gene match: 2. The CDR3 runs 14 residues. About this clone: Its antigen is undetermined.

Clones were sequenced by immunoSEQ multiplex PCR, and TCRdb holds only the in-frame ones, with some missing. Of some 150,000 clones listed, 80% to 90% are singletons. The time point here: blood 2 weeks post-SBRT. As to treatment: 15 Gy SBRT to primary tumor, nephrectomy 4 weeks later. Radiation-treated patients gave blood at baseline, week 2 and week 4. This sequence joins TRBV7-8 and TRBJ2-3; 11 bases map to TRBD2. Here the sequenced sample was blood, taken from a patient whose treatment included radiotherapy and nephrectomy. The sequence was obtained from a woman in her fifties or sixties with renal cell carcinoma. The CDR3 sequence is CASSLVLAGGTQYF. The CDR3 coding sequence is TGTGCCAGCAGCTTAGTGCTAGCGGGGGGTACGCAGTATTTT.